Following are 10 T cell receptor beta chains from one sample sequenced in a study of blood T cell repertoires in COVID-19. Assay: immunoSEQ multiplex PCR; the TCRdb copy retains only in-frame clones and omits some. The repertoire includes approximately 470,000 clones, 87% of them detected once, and 0.7% sits in the top ten. Source material: PBMCs or T cells enriched from blood (not recorded which). The receptors here all came from a woman aged 18-30 years who had recovered from COVID-19.

The chain recombines TRBV9 with TRBJ2-3, with D perhaps matching TRBD2 (5 bases). This CDR3 comprises 15 residues. Germline values: CDR1 SGDLS, CDR2 YYNGEE. The germline V and J ends were trimmed by 2 bases and 3 bases, with 13 bases remaining between them. The CDR3 DNA reads as TGTGCCAGCAGCGTGGCCGGACTCCAGACAGATACGCAGTATTTT. Its protein product is CASSVAGLQTDTQYF.

As regards this clone: Other DNA variants within this sample encode the same CDR3. The CDR3 bases are TGTGCCAGTAGTATACAGGGTGGGACTGAAGCTTTCTTT. It yields the protein CASSIQGGTEAFF. The chain employs TRBV19 and TRBJ1-1, with D maybe TRBD1 (5 bases). Germline-derived CDR1 and CDR2 are LNHDA and SQIVND (reference sequence). Trimming cost V 2 bases and J 5 bases, with 9 bases left between them. This CDR3 contains 13 residues.

This clone appeared a single time. The chain employs TRBV18 and TRBJ2-1, with D maybe TRBD2 (6 bases). The V end was cut by 3 bases, the J end by 7 bases, with 22 bases between. Germline CDR1 is KGHSH and CDR2 is LQKENI. CDR3 length equals 17 residues. The CDR3 nucleotides read TGTGCCAGCTCACCGCCGGGACGAGGGACTCCTGGGAATGAGCAGTTCTTC. It codes for CASSPPGRGTPGNEQFF.

The chain links TRBV19 to TRBJ1-5; possible D gene TRBD1, 5 bases. The CDR3 contains 15 residues. Trimming took off 5 bases at V and 2 bases at J, with 13 bases between the two ends. Germline V gives CDR1 LNHDA, CDR2 SQIVND (reference sequence). This CDR3 is CASSVQGRGNQPQHF. The CDR3 region has the DNA TGTGCCAGTAGTGTGCAGGGTCGGGGCAATCAGCCCCAGCATTTT.

The chain combines TRBV7-9 with TRBJ2-2; 8 bases agree with TRBD1. This CDR3 spans 16 amino acids. CDR1 and CDR2 from the germline V gene are SEHNR and FQNEAQ (reference sequence). V shed 5 bases, J shed 3 bases, and the junction held 8 bases outside the gene matches. CDR3 residues: CASSGPGQEYTGELFF. The CDR3 bases are TGTGCCAGCAGCGGACCGGGACAGGAGTACACCGGGGAGCTGTTTTTT.

V and J are TRBV5-6 and TRBJ1-5; D may be TRBD1 (5 bases). Germline CDR1 is SGHDT and CDR2 is YYEEEE. V gave up 0 bases and J gave up 3 bases, with 13 bases separating them. The CDR3 spans 16 residues. The CDR3 sequence is CASSLAGRGVNQPQHF. The CDR3 region has the DNA TGTGCCAGCAGCTTGGCAGGGAGGGGTGTCAATCAGCCCCAGCATTTT.

The chain is built from TRBV3-1 (or the pseudogene TRBV3-2) and TRBJ2-7, with D tentatively TRBD2 (6 bases). This CDR3 has 12 residues. Germline V gives CDR1 LGHDT, CDR2 YNNKEL (reference sequence). The V gene lost 6 bases and the J gene lost 7 bases, with 13 bases spanning the gap. This CDR3 is CASSARAGEQYF. Written as DNA, the CDR3 is TGTGCCAGCAGTGCCCGTGCGGGGGAGCAGTACTTC.

The rearrangement links TRBV29-1 to TRBJ2-2, with a weak D call TRBD1 (6 bases). V was clipped by 6 bases and J by 2 bases, with 13 bases between them. The CDR3 extends over 14 amino acids. The germline gives CDR1 SQVTM, CDR2 ANQGSEA. This CDR3 reads CSVFGTPNTGELFF. CDR3 nucleotides: TGCAGCGTATTTGGGACACCTAACACCGGGGAGCTGTTTTTT.

This clone was counted only a few times. The chain uses TRBV5-1 and TRBJ1-2; the D is unclear. The germline V gene has CDR1 SGHRS and CDR2 YFSETQ. Between the trimmed V and J ends, which lost 0 bases and 0 bases, there was a span of 6 bases. This CDR3 comprises 14 residues. The CDR3 loop reads CASSLAQANYGYTF. CDR3 DNA: TGCGCCAGCAGCTTGGCGCAGGCTAACTATGGCTACACCTTC.

V is TRBV5-8 and J is TRBJ1-5, with 7 bases matching TRBD1. V lost 2 bases to trimming and J lost 0 bases; unmatched junction nucleotides: 5. Per germline, CDR1 SGHTS and CDR2 YDEGEE. The CDR3 loop spans 16 amino acids. CDR3 coding DNA: TGTGCCAGCAGCTTATGGACAGGCAATAGCAATCAGCCCCAGCATTTT. It encodes CASSLWTGNSNQPQHF.